The rows below give T cell receptor beta chains drawn from one sample of a study of T cells in Graves' hyperthyroidism and ophthalmopathy. TCRdb re-derived calls from the multiplex PCR reads in MiXCR, one entry per CDR3 protein. The table lists some 490,000 distinct CDR3 sequences, 22% of them singletons. The sequencing sample was made of blood. Receptors were obtained from a woman in her 70s with Graves' ophthalmopathy. The conserved cysteine and the conserved F or W are not part of the CDR3 here. Each record gives: V gene, J gene, CDR3 protein.

v_call: TRBV29-1
j_call: TRBJ2-5
cdr3_aa: SVKMESGRAETQY

v_call: TRBV7-9
j_call: TRBJ2-1
cdr3_aa: ASSLEVYREQF

v_call: TRBV6-1
j_call: TRBJ2-3
cdr3_aa: ASSGPLAGGTDTQY

v_call: TRBV6-1
j_call: TRBJ1-3
cdr3_aa: ASSEQSSGNTIY

v_call: TRBV11-1
j_call: TRBJ2-7
cdr3_aa: ASSASGRAYEQY

v_call: TRBV3-1
j_call: TRBJ1-2
cdr3_aa: ASSQQGNYGYT

v_call: TRBV5-1
j_call: TRBJ2-7
cdr3_aa: ASSFLAGGAHEQY

v_call: TRBV20-1
j_call: TRBJ2-3
cdr3_aa: SARDGAEYTDTQY

v_call: TRBV27
j_call: TRBJ1-4
cdr3_aa: ASSSWQTNEKLF

v_call: TRBV6-1
j_call: TRBJ1-5
cdr3_aa: ASSNIGVQPQH

v_call: TRBV12-3/TRBV12-4
j_call: TRBJ1-5
cdr3_aa: ASRHSGTEGQPQH

v_call: TRBV7-2
j_call: TRBJ2-3
cdr3_aa: ASTPGRGRSDTQY

v_call: TRBV4-3
j_call: TRBJ1-6
cdr3_aa: ASSQDLGTAGWYSPLH

v_call: TRBV3-1
j_call: TRBJ2-3
cdr3_aa: ASSQVTDTQY

v_call: TRBV10-3
j_call: TRBJ2-7
cdr3_aa: AISENRALYEQY

v_call: TRBV20-1
j_call: TRBJ2-3
cdr3_aa: SAPTGFTDTQY

v_call: TRBV30
j_call: TRBJ2-2
cdr3_aa: AWSGTRRGELF

v_call: TRBV12-3/TRBV12-4
j_call: TRBJ2-3
cdr3_aa: ASTLGRQGTDTQY

v_call: TRBV27
j_call: TRBJ1-2
cdr3_aa: ASRLQRGSNYGYT

v_call: TRBV20-1
j_call: TRBJ1-1
cdr3_aa: SAGRQANTEAF

v_call: TRBV11-2
j_call: TRBJ2-5
cdr3_aa: ASSLRPGRLAFETQY

v_call: TRBV7-3
j_call: TRBJ2-1
cdr3_aa: ASSRAGSYNEQF

v_call: TRBV5-6
j_call: TRBJ2-3
cdr3_aa: ASSPPPGDTQY

v_call: TRBV7-9
j_call: TRBJ1-1
cdr3_aa: ASSQDIGAEAF

v_call: TRBV6-1
j_call: TRBJ2-7
cdr3_aa: ASSPRQGFSYEQY

v_call: TRBV28
j_call: TRBJ2-7
cdr3_aa: ASSSVQSASGRPAYEQY

v_call: TRBV28
j_call: TRBJ2-6
cdr3_aa: ATERRNSGANVLT

v_call: TRBV19
j_call: TRBJ2-3
cdr3_aa: ASKTGGTDTQY

v_call: TRBV19
j_call: TRBJ2-1
cdr3_aa: ASSMLAVFDEQF

v_call: TRBV19
j_call: TRBJ2-4
cdr3_aa: ASSRMTNIQY

v_call: TRBV6-1
j_call: TRBJ2-6
cdr3_aa: ASRPSRTGASGANVLT

v_call: TRBV12-3/TRBV12-4
j_call: TRBJ2-2
cdr3_aa: ASTPPTGRAGELF

v_call: TRBV7-3
j_call: TRBJ2-7
cdr3_aa: ASSPTGTGVYEQY

v_call: TRBV3-1
j_call: TRBJ2-7
cdr3_aa: ASSRGTSYRYEQY

v_call: TRBV11-2
j_call: TRBJ2-5
cdr3_aa: ASSSGLAVETQY

v_call: TRBV7-9
j_call: TRBJ1-2
cdr3_aa: ASSVDSVYGYT

v_call: TRBV3-1
j_call: TRBJ1-4
cdr3_aa: ASSHYARGPATNEKLF

v_call: TRBV29-1
j_call: TRBJ2-3
cdr3_aa: SVGLTSTDTQY

v_call: TRBV5-1
j_call: TRBJ2-3
cdr3_aa: ASSSGQGASDTQY

v_call: TRBV30
j_call: TRBJ1-1
cdr3_aa: AWSAGGRTEAF